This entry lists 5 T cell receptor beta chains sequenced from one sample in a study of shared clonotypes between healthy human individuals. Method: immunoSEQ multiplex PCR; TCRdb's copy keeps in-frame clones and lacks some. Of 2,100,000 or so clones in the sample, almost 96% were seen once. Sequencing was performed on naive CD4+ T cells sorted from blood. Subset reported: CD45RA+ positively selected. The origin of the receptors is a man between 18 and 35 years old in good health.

Here the CDR3 DNA reads TGTGCCAGCAGCCCTCCGGGACTAGTATCAGCCGGGGAGCTGTTTTTT. It yields the protein CASSPPGLVSAGELFF. This sequence joins TRBV9 and TRBJ2-2; 8 bases agree with TRBD2. From germline, CDR1 is SGDLS and CDR2 YYNGEE. This CDR3 has 16 residues. V lost 4 bases to trimming and J lost 6 bases; unmatched junction nucleotides: 11. Full variable domain (rest looked up from reference TRBV9 and TRBJ2-2): DSGVTQTPKHLITATGQRVTLRCSPRSGDLSVYWYQQSLDQGLQFLIQYYNGEERAKGNILERFSAQQFPDLHSELNLSSLELGDSALYFCASSPPGLVSAGELFFGEGSRLTVL.

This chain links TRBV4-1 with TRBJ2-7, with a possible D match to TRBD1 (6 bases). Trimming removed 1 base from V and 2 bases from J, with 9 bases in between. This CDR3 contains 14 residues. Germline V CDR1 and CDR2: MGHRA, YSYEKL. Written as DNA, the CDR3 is TGCGCCAGCAGCCAAGGTGCAGGGGCCTACGAGCAGTACTTC. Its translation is CASSQGAGAYEQYF.

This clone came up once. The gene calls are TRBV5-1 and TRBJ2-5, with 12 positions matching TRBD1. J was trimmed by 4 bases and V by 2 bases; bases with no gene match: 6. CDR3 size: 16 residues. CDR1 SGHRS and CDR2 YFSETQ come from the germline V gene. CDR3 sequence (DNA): TGCGCCAGCAGCTTACCGGGACAGGGGGCGGGAGAGACCCAGTACTTC. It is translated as CASSLPGQGAGETQYF.

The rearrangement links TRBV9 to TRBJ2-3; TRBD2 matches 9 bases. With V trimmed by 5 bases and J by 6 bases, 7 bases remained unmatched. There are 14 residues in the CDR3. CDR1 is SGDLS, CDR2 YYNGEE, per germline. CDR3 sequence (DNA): TGTGCCAGCAGAGTAAAGCGGGAGGAGGATACGCAGTATTTT. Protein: CASRVKREEDTQYF.

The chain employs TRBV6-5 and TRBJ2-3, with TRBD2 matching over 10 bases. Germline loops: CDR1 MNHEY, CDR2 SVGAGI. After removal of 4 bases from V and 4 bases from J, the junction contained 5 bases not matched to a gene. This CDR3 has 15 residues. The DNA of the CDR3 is TGTGCCAGCAGTTTCCTAGCGGGGGCGGCAGATACGCAGTATTTT. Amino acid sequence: CASSFLAGAADTQYF.